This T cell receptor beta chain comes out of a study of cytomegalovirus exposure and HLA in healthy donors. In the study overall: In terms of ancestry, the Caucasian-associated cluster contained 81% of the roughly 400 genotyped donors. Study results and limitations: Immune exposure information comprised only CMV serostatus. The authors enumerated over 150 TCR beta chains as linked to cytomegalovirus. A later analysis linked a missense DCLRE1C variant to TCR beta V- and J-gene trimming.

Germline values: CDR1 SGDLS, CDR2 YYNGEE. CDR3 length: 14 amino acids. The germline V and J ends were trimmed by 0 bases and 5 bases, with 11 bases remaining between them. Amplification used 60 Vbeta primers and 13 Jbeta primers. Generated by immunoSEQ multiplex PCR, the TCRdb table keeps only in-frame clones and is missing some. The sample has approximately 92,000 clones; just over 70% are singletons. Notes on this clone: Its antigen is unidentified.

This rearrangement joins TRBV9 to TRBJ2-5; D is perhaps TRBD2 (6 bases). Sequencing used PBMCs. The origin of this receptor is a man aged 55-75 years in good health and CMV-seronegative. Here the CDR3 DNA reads TGTGCCAGCAGCGTAGATGTAGGGAGGGAGACCCAGTACTTC. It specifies CASSVDVGRETQYF. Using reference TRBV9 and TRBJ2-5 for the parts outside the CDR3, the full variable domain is DSGVTQTPKHLITATGQRVTLRCSPRSGDLSVYWYQQSLDQGLQFLIQYYNGEERAKGNILERFSAQQFPDLHSELNLSSLELGDSALYFCASSVDVGRETQYFGPGTRLLVL.